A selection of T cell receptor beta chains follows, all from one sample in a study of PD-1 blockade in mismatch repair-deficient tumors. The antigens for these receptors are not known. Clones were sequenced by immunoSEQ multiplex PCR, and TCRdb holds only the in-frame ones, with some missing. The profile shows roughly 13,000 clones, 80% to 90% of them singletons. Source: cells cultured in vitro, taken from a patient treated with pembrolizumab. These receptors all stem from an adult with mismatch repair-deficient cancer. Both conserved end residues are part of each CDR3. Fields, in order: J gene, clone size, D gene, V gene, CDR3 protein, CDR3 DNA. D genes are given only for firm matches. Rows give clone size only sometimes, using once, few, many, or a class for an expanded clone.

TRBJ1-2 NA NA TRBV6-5 CASSYDRTNGYTF TGTGCCAGCAGTTACGACAGGACTAACGGCTACACCTTC
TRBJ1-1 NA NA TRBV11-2 CASSLGQLNTEAFF TGTGCCAGCAGCTTAGGGCAGCTGAACACTGAAGCTTTCTTT
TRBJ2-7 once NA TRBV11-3 CASSPLGGEQYF TGTGCCAGCAGCCCCCTGGGTGGGGAGCAGTACTTC
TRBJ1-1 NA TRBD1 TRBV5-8 CASIPGQTYTEAFF TGTGCCAGCATCCCGGGACAGACCTACACTGAAGCTTTCTTT
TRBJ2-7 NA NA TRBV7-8 CASSVHPNGEQYF TGTGCCAGCAGCGTCCACCCGAACGGGGAGCAGTACTTC
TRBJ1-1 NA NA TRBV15 CATSRDLGIEAFF TGTGCCACCAGCAGAGACTTGGGGATTGAAGCTTTCTTT
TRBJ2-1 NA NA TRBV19 CASGGVRFYNEQFF TGTGCCAGCGGCGGGGTTCGTTTCTACAATGAGCAGTTCTTC
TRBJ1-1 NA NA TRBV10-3 CAISEDPDEATEAFF TGTGCCATCAGTGAGGATCCAGACGAGGCCACTGAAGCTTTCTTT
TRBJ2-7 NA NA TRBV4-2 CASSHDSSYEQYF TGTGCCAGCAGCCACGACAGTTCCTACGAGCAGTACTTC
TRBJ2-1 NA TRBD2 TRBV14 CASSHSGRAGYEQFF TGTGCCAGCAGCCACAGCGGGAGGGCCGGATATGAGCAGTTCTTC
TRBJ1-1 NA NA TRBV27 CASRTGLNTEAFF TGTGCCAGCAGAACAGGACTGAACACTGAAGCTTTCTTT
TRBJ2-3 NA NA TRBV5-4 CASSSRTDTQYF TGTGCCAGCAGCTCCCGAACAGATACGCAGTATTTT
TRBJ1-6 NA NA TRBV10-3 CAISEFWAGNSPLHF TGTGCCATCAGTGAGTTTTGGGCGGGGAATTCACCCCTCCACTTT
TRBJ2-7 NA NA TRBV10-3 CAISDRSYEQYF TGTGCCATCAGTGACAGGTCCTACGAGCAGTACTTC
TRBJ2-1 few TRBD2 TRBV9 CASSVGLAGGWYNEQFF TGTGCCAGCAGCGTAGGACTAGCGGGAGGCTGGTACAATGAGCAGTTCTTC
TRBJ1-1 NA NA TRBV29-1 CSVRGRGNTEAFF TGCAGCGTTCGGGGCAGGGGAAACACTGAAGCTTTCTTT
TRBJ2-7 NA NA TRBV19 CASSTGLATYEQYF TGTGCCAGTAGTACGGGACTCGCTACCTACGAGCAGTACTTC
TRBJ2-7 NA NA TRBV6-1 CASRSYSSYEQYF TGTGCCAGCAGATCCTACAGCTCCTACGAGCAGTACTTC
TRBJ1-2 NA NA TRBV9 CASSVVAVGGYTF TGTGCCAGCAGCGTAGTGGCAGTCGGAGGCTACACCTTC
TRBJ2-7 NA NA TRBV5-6 CASSSPGTRFLEQYF TGTGCCAGCAGCTCCCCCGGGACTCGCTTTCTTGAGCAGTACTTC